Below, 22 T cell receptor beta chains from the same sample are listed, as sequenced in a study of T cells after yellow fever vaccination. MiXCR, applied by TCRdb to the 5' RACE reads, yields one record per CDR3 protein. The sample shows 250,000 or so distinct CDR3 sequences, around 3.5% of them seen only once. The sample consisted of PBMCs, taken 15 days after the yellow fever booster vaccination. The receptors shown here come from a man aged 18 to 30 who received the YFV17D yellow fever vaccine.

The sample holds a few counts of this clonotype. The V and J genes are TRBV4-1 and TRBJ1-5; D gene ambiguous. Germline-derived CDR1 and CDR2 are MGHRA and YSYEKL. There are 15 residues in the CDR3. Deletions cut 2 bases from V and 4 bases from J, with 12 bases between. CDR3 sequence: CASSQRYRGNQPQHF. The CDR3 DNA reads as TGCGCCAGCAGCCAAAGGTACCGGGGAAATCAGCCCCAGCATTTT.

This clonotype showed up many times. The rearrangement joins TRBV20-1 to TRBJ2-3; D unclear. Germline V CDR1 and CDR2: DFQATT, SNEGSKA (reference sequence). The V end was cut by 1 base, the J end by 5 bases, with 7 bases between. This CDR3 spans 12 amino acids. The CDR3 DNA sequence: TGCAGTGCTAGAGCGGCTGGAGATACGCAGTATTTT. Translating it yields CSARAAGDTQYF.

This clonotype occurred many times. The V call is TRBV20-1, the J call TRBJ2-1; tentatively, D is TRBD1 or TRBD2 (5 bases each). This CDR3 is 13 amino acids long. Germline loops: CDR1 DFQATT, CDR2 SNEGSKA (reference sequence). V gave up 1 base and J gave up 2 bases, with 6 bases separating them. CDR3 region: CSARGDPYNEQFF. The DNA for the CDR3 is TGCAGTGCTAGAGGGGACCCCTACAATGAGCAGTTCTTC.

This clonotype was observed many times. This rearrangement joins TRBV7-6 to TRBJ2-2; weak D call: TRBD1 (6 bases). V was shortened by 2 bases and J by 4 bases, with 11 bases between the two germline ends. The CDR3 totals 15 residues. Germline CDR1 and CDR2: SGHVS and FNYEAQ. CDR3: CASSLRTGSTGELFF. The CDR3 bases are TGTGCCAGCAGCTTAAGAACAGGGAGCACCGGGGAGCTGTTTTTT.

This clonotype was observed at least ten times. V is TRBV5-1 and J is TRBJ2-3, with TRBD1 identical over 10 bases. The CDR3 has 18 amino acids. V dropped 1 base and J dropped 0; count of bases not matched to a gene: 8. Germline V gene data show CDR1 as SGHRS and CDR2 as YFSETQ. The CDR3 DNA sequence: TGCGCCAGCAGCTTGATTCCGGGACAGGGGTCTAGCACAGATACGCAGTATTTT. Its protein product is CASSLIPGQGSSTDTQYF.

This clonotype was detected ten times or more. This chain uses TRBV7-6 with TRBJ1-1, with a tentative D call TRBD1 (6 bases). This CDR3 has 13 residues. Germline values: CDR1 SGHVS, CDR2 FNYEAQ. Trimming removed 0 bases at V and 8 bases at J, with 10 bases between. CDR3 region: CASSLAIQGEAFF. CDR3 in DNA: TGTGCCAGCAGCTTAGCGATACAGGGAGAAGCTTTCTTT.

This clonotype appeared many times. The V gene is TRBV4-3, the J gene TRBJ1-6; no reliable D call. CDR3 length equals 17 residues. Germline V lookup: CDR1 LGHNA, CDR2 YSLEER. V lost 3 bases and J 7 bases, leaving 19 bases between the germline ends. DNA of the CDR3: TGCGCCAGCAGCCAGGGCGCCCCCGGTGGTGGGAATTCACCCCTCCACTTT. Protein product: CASSQGAPGGGNSPLHF.

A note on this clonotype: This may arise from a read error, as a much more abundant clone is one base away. CDR3 protein: CASSSGTSGNTIYF. The CDR3 DNA reads as TGTGCCAGCAGCTCCGGGACCTCTGGAAACACCATATATTTT. J is TRBJ1-3 and V is TRBV7-8, with D possibly TRBD1 on 5 matching bases. Germline assignment: CDR1 SGHVS and CDR2 FQNEAQ. CDR3 length: 14 residues. V dropped 4 bases and J dropped 0 bases, with 7 bases sitting between them.

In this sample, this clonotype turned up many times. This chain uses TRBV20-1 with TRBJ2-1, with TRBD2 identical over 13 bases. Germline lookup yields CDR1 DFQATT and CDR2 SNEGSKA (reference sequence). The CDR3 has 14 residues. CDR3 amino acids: CRALAGGPSDEQFF. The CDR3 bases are TGCAGGGCACTAGCGGGGGGGCCATCGGATGAGCAGTTCTTC.

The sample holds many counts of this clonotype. The chain's CDR3 is CASSLTGLENTEAFF. DNA for the CDR3: TGTGCCAGCAGTCTCACAGGGTTAGAGAACACTGAAGCTTTCTTT. V and J are TRBV7-3 and TRBJ1-1; D may be TRBD1 (6 bases). Germline V gene sequence: CDR1 SGHTA, CDR2 FQGTGA. V lost 6 bases and J lost 1, with 15 bases in between. CDR3 length equals 15 residues.

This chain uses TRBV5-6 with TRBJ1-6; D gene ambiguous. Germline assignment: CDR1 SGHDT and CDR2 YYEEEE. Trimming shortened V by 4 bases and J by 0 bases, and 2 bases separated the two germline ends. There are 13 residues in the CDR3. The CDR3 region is CASSPSYNSPLHF. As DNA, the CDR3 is TGTGCCAGCAGCCCCTCCTATAATTCACCCCTCCACTTT.

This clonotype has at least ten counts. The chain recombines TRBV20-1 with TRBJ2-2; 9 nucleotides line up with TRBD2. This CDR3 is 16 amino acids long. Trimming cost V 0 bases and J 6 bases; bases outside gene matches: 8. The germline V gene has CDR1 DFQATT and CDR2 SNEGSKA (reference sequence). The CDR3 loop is CSARDFRGGAAGELFF. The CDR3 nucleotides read TGCAGTGCTAGAGATTTCCGCGGGGGGGCCGCCGGGGAGCTGTTTTTT.

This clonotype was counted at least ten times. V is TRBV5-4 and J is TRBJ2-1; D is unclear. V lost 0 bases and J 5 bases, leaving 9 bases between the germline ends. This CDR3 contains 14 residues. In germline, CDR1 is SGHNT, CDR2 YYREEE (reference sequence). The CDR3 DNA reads TGTGCCAGCAGCTTGGGGCAGGATAACAATGAGCAGTTCTTC. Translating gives CASSLGQDNNEQFF.

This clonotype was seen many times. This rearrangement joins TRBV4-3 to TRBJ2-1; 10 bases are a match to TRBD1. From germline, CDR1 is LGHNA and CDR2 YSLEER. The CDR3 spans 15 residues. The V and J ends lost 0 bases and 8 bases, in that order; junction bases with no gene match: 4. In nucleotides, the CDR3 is TGCGCCAGCAGCCAAGAGGGACAGGGGTGGGATGAGCAGTTCTTC. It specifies CASSQEGQGWDEQFF.

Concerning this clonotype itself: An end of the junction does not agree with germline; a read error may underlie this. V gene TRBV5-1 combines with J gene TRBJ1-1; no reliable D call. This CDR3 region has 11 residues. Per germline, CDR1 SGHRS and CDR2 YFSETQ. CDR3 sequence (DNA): TGCGCCAGCAGCTTGGGTACTGTAGCTTTCTTT. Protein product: CASSLGTVAFF.

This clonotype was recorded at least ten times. CDR3 DNA: TGTGCCAGCAGCATACGGGTGCGAGGTGCCGAGCAGTACGTC. It codes for CASSIRVRGAEQYV. J is TRBJ2-7 and V is TRBV21-1. TRBV21-1 is termed a pseudogene. The CDR3 runs to 14 residues.

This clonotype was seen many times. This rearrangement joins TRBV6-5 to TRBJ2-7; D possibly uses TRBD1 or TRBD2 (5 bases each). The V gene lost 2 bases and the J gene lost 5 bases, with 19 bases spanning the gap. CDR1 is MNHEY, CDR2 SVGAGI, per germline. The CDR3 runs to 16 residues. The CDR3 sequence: CASSYDFSGTWDEQYF. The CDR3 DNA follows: TGTGCCAGCAGTTACGACTTCTCAGGGACCTGGGACGAGCAGTACTTC.

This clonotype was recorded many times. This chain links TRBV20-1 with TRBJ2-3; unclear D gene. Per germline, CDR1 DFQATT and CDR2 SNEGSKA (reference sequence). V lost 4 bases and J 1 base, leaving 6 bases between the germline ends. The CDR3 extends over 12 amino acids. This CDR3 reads CSAIGGTDTQYF. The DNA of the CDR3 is TGCAGTGCTATTGGTGGCACAGATACGCAGTATTTT.

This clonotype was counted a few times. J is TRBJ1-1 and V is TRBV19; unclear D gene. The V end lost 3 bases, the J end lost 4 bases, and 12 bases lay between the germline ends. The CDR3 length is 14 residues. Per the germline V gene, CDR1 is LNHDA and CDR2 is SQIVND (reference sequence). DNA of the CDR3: TGTGCCAGTAGTATGGACTCAAGGCTCACTGAAGCTTTCTTT. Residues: CASSMDSRLTEAFF.

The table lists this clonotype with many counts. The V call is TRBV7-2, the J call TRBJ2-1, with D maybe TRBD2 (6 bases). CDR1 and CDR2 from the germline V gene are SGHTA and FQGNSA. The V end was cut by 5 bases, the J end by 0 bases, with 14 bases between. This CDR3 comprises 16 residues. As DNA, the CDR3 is TGTGCCAGCAGCCCACCGGGACTCGACTCCTACAATGAGCAGTTCTTC. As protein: CASSPPGLDSYNEQFF. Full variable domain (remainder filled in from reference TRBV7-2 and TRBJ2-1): GAGVSQSPSNKVTEKGKDVELRCDPISGHTALYWYRQSLGQGLEFLIYFQGNSAPDKSGLPSDRFSAERTGGSVSTLTIQRTQQEDSAVYLCASSPPGLDSYNEQFFGPGTRLTVL.

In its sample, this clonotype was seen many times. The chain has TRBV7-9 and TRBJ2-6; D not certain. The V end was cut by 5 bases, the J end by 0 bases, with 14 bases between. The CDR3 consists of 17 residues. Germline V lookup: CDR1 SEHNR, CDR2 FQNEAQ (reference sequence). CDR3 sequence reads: CASSPPGMGSGANVLTF. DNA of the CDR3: TGTGCCAGCAGCCCTCCCGGTATGGGCTCTGGGGCCAACGTCCTGACTTTC.

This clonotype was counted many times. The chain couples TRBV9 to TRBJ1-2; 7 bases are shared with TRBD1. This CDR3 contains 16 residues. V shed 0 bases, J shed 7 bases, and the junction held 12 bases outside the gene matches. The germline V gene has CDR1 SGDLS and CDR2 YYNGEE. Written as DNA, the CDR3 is TGTGCCAGCAGCGTAGACCCACAGGGGCCTCGACCTGGCTACACCTTC. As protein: CASSVDPQGPRPGYTF.